One and the same sample provided the 2 T cell receptor beta chains below, sequenced in a study of OX40 agonist ivuxolimab in advanced cancers. The protocol used for the library was the immunoSEQ multiplex PCR assay. TCRdb mirrors the immuneACCESS table, restricted to in-frame sequences. Some clones are absent from its copies; in checked studies, under half trace to an unresolved V gene, and the reason for the others is unknown. The sample table records nearly 80,000 clones; about 91% of these occur just once. Roughly 6.9% of the sample comes from the top ten. Specimen: CD4+ or CD8+ T cells sorted from blood, collected in a trial of the OX40 agonist ivuxolimab. The receptors originated from an adult with an advanced solid tumor such as melanoma, head and neck, liver or kidney cancer.

V is TRBV29-1 and J is TRBJ1-2; no definite D call. This CDR3 is 16 amino acids long. V dropped 1 base and J dropped 4 bases, with 19 bases sitting between them. Germline CDR1 SQVTM, CDR2 ANQGSEA. The DNA of the CDR3 is TGCAGCGTTGAAGGAGCCGCAGAGAGCATTTCCTATGGCTACACCTTC. As protein: CSVEGAAESISYGYTF.

This clone was detected once. This rearrangement joins TRBV7-8 to TRBJ2-6; tentatively, D is TRBD1 (6 bases). The CDR3 totals 16 residues. Germline V lookup: CDR1 SGHVS, CDR2 FQNEAQ. V lost 4 bases and J 0 bases, leaving 10 bases between the germline ends. The CDR3 bases are TGTGCCAGCAGCTCGGGACACATCTCTGGGGCCAACGTCCTGACTTTC. Protein product: CASSSGHISGANVLTF.